These 2 T cell receptor beta chains share one sample of origin, sequenced in a study of T cells in Graves' hyperthyroidism and ophthalmopathy. Amplification of TCR beta CDR3 regions was performed using RNA transcripts as template. RT-PCR in the first round (using the HTBI primer set) targeted the TCR CDR3. In TCRdb, the multiplex PCR reads were re-called with MiXCR into one record per CDR3 protein. The repertoire holds a few hundred thousand distinct CDR3 sequences, with about 43% as singletons. Sequencing used peripheral blood or thyroid tissue (not recorded which). The receptors come from a woman between 18 and 30 years old with Graves' hyperthyroidism.

In its sample, this clonotype was seen many times. The chain links TRBV20-1 to TRBJ1-6; unclear D gene. Germline V CDR1 and CDR2: DFQATT, SNEGSKA (reference sequence). CDR3 size: 14 residues. V was cut by 3 bases and J by 9 bases, with 15 bases left in between. CDR3 protein: CSASSIKVLSPLHF. As DNA, the CDR3 is TGCAGTGCTAGCTCGATAAAGGTGCTTTCACCCCTCCACTTT.

The J gene is TRBJ1-6, the V gene TRBV11-2; the D gene is possibly TRBD1 (5 bases). V gave up 5 bases and J gave up 10 bases, with 24 bases separating them. Germline lookup yields CDR1 SGHAT and CDR2 FQNNGV. This CDR3 is built from 17 residues. CDR3 bases: TGTGCCAGCAGCCTAGGACTAGCGGGGGGAGTAGGGTCACCCCTCCACTTT. Translating it yields CASSLGLAGGVGSPLHF.